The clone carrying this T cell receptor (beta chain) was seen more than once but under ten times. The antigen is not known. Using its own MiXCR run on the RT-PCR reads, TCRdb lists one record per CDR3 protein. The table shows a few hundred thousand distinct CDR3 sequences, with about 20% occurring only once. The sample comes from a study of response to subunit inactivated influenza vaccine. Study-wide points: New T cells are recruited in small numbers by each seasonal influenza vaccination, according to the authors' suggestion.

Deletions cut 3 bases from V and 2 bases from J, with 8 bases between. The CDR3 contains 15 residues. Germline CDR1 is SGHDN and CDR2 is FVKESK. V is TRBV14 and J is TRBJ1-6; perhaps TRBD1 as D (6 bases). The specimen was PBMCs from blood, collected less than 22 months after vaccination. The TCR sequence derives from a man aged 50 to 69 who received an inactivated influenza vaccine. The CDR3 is CASSHRTAYNSPLHF. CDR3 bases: TGTGCCAGCAGCCATCGGACAGCCTATAATTCACCCCTCCACTTT.